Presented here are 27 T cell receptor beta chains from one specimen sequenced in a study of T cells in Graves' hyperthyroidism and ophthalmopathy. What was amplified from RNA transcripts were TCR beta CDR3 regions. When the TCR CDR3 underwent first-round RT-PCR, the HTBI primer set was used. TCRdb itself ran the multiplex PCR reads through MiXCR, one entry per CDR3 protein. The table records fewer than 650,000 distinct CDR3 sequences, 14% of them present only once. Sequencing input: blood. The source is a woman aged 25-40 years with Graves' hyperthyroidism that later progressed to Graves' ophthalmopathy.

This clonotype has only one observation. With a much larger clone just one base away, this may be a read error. The DNA of the CDR3 is TGCGCCAGCAGCTTTGGGACAGACGAGCGGTACTTC. Its translation: CASSFGTDERYF. This chain joins TRBV5-1 and TRBJ2-7, with 7 bases that match TRBD1. This CDR3 region has 12 residues. Germline V CDR1 and CDR2: SGHRS, YFSETQ.

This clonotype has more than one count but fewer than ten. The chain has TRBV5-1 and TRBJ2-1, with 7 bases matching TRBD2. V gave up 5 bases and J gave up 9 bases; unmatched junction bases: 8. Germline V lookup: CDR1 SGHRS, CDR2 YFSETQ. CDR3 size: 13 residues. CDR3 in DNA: TGCGCCAGCAGTTGGGGGGGGGGTAGTGAGCAGTTCTTC. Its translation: CASSWGGGSEQFF.

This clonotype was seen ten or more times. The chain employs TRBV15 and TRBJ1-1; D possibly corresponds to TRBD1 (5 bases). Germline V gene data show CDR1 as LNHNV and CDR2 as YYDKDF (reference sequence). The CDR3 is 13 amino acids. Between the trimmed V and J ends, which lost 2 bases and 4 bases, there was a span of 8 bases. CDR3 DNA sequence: TGTGCCACCAGCAGAAGGGGAATCACTGAAGCTTTCTTT. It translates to CATSRRGITEAFF.

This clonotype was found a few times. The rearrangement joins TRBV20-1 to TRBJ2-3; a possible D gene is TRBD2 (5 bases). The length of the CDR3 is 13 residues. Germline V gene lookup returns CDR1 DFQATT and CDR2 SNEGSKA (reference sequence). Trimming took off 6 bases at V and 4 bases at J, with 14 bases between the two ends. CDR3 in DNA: TGCAGTGCCCCGGACTTGGGCGCAGATACGCAGTATTTT. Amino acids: CSAPDLGADTQYF.

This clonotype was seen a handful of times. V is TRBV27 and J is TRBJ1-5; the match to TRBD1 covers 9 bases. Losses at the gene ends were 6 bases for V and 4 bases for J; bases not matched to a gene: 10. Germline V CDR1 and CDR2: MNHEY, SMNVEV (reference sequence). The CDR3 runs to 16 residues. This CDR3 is CASRTKQGAYNQPQHF. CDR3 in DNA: TGTGCCAGCAGGACCAAACAGGGGGCGTATAATCAGCCCCAGCATTTT.

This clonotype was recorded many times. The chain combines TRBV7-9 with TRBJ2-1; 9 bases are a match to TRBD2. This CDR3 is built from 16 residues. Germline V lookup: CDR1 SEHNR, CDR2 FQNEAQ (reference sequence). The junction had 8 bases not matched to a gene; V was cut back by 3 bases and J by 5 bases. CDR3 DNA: TGTGCCAGCAGCTTGCGGGCTAGCGGGGCCCACAATGAGCAGTTCTTC. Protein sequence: CASSLRASGAHNEQFF.

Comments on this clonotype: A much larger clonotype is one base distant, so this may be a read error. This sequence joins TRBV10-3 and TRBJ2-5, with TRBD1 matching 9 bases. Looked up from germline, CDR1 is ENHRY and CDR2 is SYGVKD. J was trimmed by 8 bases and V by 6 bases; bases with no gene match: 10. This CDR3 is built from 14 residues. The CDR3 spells CAISPDRGRGTQYF. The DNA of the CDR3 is TGTGCCATCAGCCCGGACAGGGGACGAGGAACCCAGTACTTC.

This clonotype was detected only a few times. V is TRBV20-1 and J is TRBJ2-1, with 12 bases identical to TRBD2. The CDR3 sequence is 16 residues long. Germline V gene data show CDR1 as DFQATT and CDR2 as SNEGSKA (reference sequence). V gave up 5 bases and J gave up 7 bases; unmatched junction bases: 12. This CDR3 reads CSAPPSTSGSSNEQFF. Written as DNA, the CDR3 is TGCAGTGCTCCCCCCTCGACTAGCGGGAGTAGTAATGAGCAGTTCTTC.

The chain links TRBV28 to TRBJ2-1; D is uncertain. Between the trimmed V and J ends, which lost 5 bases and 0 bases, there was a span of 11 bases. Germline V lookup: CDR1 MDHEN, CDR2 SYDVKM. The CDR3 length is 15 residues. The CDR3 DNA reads TGTGCCAGCAGTCCCCCGGGCATCTCCTACAATGAGCAGTTCTTC. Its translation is CASSPPGISYNEQFF. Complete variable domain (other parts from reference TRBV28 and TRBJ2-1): DVKVTQSSRYLVKRTGEKVFLECVQDMDHENMFWYRQDPGLGLRLIYFSYDVKMKEKGDIPEGYSVSREKKERFSLILESASTNQTSMYLCASSPPGISYNEQFFGPGTRLTVL.

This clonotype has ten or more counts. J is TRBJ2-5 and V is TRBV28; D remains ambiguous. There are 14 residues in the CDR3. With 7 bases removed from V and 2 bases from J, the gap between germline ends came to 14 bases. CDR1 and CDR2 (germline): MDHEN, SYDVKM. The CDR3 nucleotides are TGTGCCAGCAAGTACCCCTCCACTCAAGAGACCCAGTACTTC. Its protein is CASKYPSTQETQYF.

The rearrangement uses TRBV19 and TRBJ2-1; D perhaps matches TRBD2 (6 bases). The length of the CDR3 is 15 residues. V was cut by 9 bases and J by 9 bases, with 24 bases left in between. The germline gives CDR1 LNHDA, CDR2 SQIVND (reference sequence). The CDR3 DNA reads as TGTGCCAGCCGAGGGGCGGCGGGATATCGAGGTGAGCAGTTCTTC. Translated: CASRGAAGYRGEQFF.

The CDR3 sequence: CASILQGNYGYTF. The CDR3 nucleotides read TGTGCCAGCATTTTACAGGGGAACTATGGCTACACCTTC. The V gene is TRBV6-5, the J gene TRBJ1-2; 7 bases are a match to TRBD1. The CDR3 extends over 13 amino acids. V lost 7 bases to trimming and J lost 2 bases; unmatched junction nucleotides: 4. CDR1 is MNHEY, CDR2 SVGAGI, per germline.

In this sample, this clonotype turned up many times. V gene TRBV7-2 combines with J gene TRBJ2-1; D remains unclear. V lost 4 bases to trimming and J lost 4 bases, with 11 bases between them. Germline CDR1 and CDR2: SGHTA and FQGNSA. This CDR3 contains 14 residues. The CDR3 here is CASSSGFRYNEQFF. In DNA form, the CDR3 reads TGTGCCAGCAGCTCCGGGTTTAGATACAATGAGCAGTTCTTC. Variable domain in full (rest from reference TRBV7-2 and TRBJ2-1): GAGVSQSPSNKVTEKGKDVELRCDPISGHTALYWYRQSLGQGLEFLIYFQGNSAPDKSGLPSDRFSAERTGGSVSTLTIQRTQQEDSAVYLCASSSGFRYNEQFFGPGTRLTVL.

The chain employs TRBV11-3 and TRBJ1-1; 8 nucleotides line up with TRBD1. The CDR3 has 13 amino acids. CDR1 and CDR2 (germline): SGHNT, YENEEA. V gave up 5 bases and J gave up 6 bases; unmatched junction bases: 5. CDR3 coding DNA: TGTGCCAGCAGCCGGACGGGACAGGCTGAAGCTTTCTTT. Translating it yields CASSRTGQAEAFF.

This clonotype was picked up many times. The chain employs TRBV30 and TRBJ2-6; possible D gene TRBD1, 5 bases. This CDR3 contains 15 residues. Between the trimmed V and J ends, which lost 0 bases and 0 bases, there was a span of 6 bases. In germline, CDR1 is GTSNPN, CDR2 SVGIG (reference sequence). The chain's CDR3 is CAWSVGDSGANVLTF. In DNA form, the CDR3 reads TGTGCCTGGAGTGTAGGGGACTCTGGGGCCAACGTCCTGACTTTC.

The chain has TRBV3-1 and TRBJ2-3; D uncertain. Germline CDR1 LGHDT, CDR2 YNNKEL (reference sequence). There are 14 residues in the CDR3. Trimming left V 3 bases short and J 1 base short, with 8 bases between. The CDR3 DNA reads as TGTGCCAGCAGCCATTCACTGGGCACAGATACGCAGTATTTT. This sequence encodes CASSHSLGTDTQYF.

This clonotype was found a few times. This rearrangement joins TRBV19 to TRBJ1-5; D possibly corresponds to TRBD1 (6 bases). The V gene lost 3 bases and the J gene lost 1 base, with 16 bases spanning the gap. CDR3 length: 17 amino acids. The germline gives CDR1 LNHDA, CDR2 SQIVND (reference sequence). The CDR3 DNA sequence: TGTGCCAGTAGTATGGGGCAGGGGCCTTTAAGCAATCAGCCCCAGCATTTT. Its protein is CASSMGQGPLSNQPQHF. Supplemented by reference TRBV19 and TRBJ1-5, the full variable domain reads DGGITQSPKYLFRKEGQNVTLSCEQNLNHDAMYWYRQDPGQGLRLIYYSQIVNDFQKGDIAEGYSVSREKKESFPLTVTSAQKNPTAFYLCASSMGQGPLSNQPQHFGDGTRLSIL.

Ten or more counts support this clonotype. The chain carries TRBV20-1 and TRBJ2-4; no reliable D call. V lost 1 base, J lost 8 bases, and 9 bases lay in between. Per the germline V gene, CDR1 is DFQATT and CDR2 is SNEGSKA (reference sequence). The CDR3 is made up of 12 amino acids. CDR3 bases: TGCAGTGCTAGAGGCCTCGCGGACATTCAGTACTTC. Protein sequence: CSARGLADIQYF.

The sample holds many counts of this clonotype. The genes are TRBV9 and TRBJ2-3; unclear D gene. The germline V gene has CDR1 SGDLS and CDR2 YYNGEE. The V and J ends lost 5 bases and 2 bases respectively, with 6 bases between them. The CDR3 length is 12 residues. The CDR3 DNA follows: TGTGCCAGCAGTGCGACCACAGATACGCAGTATTTT. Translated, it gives CASSATTDTQYF.

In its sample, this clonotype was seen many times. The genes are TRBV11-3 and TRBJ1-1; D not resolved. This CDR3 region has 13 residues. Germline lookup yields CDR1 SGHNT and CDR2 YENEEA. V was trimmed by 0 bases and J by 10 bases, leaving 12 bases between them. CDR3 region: CASSLEDSLGAFF. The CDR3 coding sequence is TGTGCCAGCAGCTTAGAGGACTCACTAGGAGCTTTCTTT.

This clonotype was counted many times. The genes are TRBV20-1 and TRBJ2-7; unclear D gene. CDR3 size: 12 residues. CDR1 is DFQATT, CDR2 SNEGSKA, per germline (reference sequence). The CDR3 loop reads CSLNDGSYEQYF. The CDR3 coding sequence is TGCAGCCTAAATGACGGTTCCTACGAGCAGTACTTC.

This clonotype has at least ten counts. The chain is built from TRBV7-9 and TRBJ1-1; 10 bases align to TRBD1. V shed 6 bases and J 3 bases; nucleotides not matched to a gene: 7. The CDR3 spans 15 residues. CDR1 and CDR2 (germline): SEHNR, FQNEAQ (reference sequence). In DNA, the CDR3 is TGTGCCAGCAGTGACGGAGGACAGGGGGACACTGAAGCTTTCTTT. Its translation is CASSDGGQGDTEAFF.

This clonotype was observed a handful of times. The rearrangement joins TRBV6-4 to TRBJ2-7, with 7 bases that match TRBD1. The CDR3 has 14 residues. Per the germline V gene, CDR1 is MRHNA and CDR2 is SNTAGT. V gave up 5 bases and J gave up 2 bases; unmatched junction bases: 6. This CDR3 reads CASSYFQGAYEQYF. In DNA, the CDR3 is TGTGCCAGCAGTTACTTCCAGGGGGCCTACGAGCAGTACTTC.

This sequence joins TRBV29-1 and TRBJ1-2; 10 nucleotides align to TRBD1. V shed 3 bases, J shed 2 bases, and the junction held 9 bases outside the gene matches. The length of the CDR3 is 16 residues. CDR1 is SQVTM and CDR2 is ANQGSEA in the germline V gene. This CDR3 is CSVDDGGTGANYGYTF. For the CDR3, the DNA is TGCAGCGTTGATGATGGGGGGACAGGGGCGAACTATGGCTACACCTTC. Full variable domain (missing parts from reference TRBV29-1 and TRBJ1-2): SAVISQKPSRDICQRGTSLTIQCQVDSQVTMMFWYRQQPGQSLTLIATANQGSEATYESGFVIDKFPISRPNLTFSTLTVSNMSPEDSSIYLCSVDDGGTGANYGYTFGSGTRLTVV.

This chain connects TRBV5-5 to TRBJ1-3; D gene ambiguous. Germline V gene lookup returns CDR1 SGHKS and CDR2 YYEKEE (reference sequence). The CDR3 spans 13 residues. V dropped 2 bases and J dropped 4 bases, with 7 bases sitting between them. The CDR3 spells CASSFDLGNTIYF. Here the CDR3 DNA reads TGTGCCAGCAGCTTCGACCTCGGAAACACCATATATTTT. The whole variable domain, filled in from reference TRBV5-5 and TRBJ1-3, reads DAGVTQSPTHLIKTRGQQVTLRCSPISGHKSVSWYQQVLGQGPQFIFQYYEKEERGRGNFPDRFSARQFPNYSSELNVNALLLGDSALYLCASSFDLGNTIYFGEGSWLTVV.

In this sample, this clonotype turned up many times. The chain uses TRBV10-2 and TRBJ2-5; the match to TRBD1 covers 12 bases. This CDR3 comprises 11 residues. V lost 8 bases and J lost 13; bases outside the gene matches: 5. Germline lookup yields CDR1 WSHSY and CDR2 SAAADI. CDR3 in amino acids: CASGDRGQVYF. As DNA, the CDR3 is TGCGCCAGCGGGGACAGGGGGCAGGTGTACTTC.

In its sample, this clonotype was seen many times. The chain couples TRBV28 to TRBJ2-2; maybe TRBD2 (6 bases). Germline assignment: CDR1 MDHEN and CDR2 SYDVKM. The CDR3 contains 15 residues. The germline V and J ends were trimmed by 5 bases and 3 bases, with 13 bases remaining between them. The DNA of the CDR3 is TGTGCCAGCAGTCCTGGGACTTCCCACACCGGGGAGCTGTTTTTT. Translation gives CASSPGTSHTGELFF. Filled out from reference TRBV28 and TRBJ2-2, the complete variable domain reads DVKVTQSSRYLVKRTGEKVFLECVQDMDHENMFWYRQDPGLGLRLIYFSYDVKMKEKGDIPEGYSVSREKKERFSLILESASTNQTSMYLCASSPGTSHTGELFFGEGSRLTVL.